This entry is about one T cell receptor beta chain. Its target is unknown. The method was immunoSEQ multiplex PCR; TCRdb's version includes in-frame clones alone and lacks a portion of them. The sample lists over 100,000 clones; 86% were seen once. J lost 8 bases, V lost 5 bases, and 15 bases had no gene match. CDR3 length: 16 amino acids. Germline assignment: CDR1 LGHDT and CDR2 YNNKEL (reference sequence). The data derive from a study of T cell responses to AZD1222 COVID-19 vaccine. Study-wide context: The analysis combined second doses at about 4 or about 12 weeks.

Study-level points and caveats: Donors skewed white British and female; clonal diversity was possibly underestimated.

Source: peripheral blood, taken on day 0 of AZD1222 vaccination. The V call is TRBV3-1 (or the pseudogene TRBV3-2), the J call TRBJ1-3, with 7 bases lining up with TRBD1. This receptor was taken from an adult in good health. The CDR3 protein is CASSLRRRGGVDTIYF. CDR3 bases: TGTGCCAGCAGCTTACGTCGAAGAGGGGGCGTAGACACCATATATTTT.